Below, 5 T cell receptor beta chains from the same sample are listed, as sequenced in a study of T cells in Graves' hyperthyroidism and ophthalmopathy. TCR beta CDR3 regions were amplified from RNA transcripts. First-round RT-PCR with HTBI primers amplified the TCR CDR3 region. Each CDR3 protein is one row after TCRdb ran MiXCR on the multiplex PCR reads. The sample records about 760,000 distinct CDR3 sequences, just over 35% being singletons. The sequenced sample was blood. These receptors were obtained from a middle-aged woman with Graves' hyperthyroidism.

This clonotype has more than one count but fewer than ten. The J gene is TRBJ2-3, the V gene TRBV19; the D is unclear. This CDR3 is built from 13 residues. Deletions cut 3 bases from V and 5 bases from J, with 9 bases between. CDR1 is LNHDA and CDR2 is SQIVND in the germline V gene (reference sequence). CDR3 loop: CASSIGPRDTQYF. The CDR3 DNA reads as TGTGCCAGTAGTATTGGACCGAGAGATACGCAGTATTTT. The full variable domain, completed using reference TRBV19 and TRBJ2-3, is DGGITQSPKYLFRKEGQNVTLSCEQNLNHDAMYWYRQDPGQGLRLIYYSQIVNDFQKGDIAEGYSVSREKKESFPLTVTSAQKNPTAFYLCASSIGPRDTQYFGPGTRLTVL.

As DNA, the CDR3 is TGTGCCAGCAGCCCGGGACTAGCGGTAGGGTATGGCTACACCTTC. Its translation is CASSPGLAVGYGYTF. V and J are TRBV7-3 and TRBJ1-2, with a weak D call TRBD1 (5 bases). CDR3 length: 15 residues. The ends were cut back, 5 bases at V and 5 bases at J, with 18 bases in the middle. Germline V lookup: CDR1 SGHTA, CDR2 FQGTGA.

The CDR3, as DNA: TGTGCCAGCAGCTTAGCCTACAGAAGGGACGAGCAGTACTTC. Protein product: CASSLAYRRDEQYF. The genes are TRBV7-9 and TRBJ2-7; D is unclear. V was pared by 0 bases and J by 5 bases, with 11 bases between. The CDR3 consists of 14 residues. Germline CDR1 reads SEHNR; CDR2 reads FQNEAQ (reference sequence). The full variable domain, its missing parts supplied by reference TRBV7-9 and TRBJ2-7, is DTGVSQNPRHKITKRGQNVTFRCDPISEHNRLYWYRQTLGQGPEFLTYFQNEAQLEKSRLLSDRFSAERPKGSFSTLEIQRTEQGDSAMYLCASSLAYRRDEQYFGPGTRLTVT.

This sequence joins TRBV6-1 and TRBJ1-5; no clear D gene. Trimming pared 8 bases from V and 0 bases from J, leaving 26 bases between. The CDR3 is made up of 19 amino acids. Germline-derived CDR1 and CDR2 are MNHNS and SASEGT. Here the CDR3 DNA reads TGTGCCAGCCACCCCGGACCTCGCCGGGGAGGATATAGCAATCAGCCCCAGCATTTT. Translating gives CASHPGPRRGGYSNQPQHF.

This clonotype was detected many times. The rearrangement uses TRBV2 and TRBJ1-2; 9 bases align to TRBD1. Germline V CDR1 and CDR2: SNHLY, FYNNEI. The CDR3 is made up of 14 amino acids. The junction had 12 bases not matched to a gene; V was cut back by 10 bases and J by 6 bases. The CDR3 DNA reads as TGTGCCACCCCGGGACAGGGATTCGAGCATGGCTACACCTTC. Translating gives CATPGQGFEHGYTF.